The entry below gives a single T cell receptor beta chain sequence along with its context. Its cognate antigen is unknown. PCR primers comprised 60 Vbeta and 13 Jbeta primers. Assay used: immunoSEQ multiplex PCR; TCRdb lists only in-frame clones, some missing. Of 150,000 or so clones listed, 72% are singletons. This specimen comes from a study of cytomegalovirus exposure and HLA in healthy donors. About the study: Approximately 190 million T cells yielded roughly 120 million unique TCR beta sequences in earlier analysis.

At the time of sampling, donors were nominally healthy, though unrecorded immune exposures were likely. Trimming removed 5 bases from V and 0 bases from J; junction bases left unmatched: 6. CDR3 length: 16 amino acids. Germline values: CDR1 MDHEN, CDR2 SYDVKM. Study results and caveats: In an earlier analysis, about 87% or about 30%: the productive usage of most TCR beta V segments.

The chain joins TRBV28 to TRBJ2-3; 9 nucleotides align to TRBD1. Specimen: PBMCs. The sequence was collected from a human donor in good health. The CDR3 DNA sequence: TGTGCCAGCAGTCCGGACAGGGGAACTAGCACAGATACGCAGTATTTT. Its translation: CASSPDRGTSTDTQYF.